This TCR beta chain was identified during a study of T cell repertoires in cytomegalovirus infection (dated by TCRdb to the late 2010s). About the investigation overall: Donor HLA type was relevant to the analysis, because carriage of CMV infection together with the matching HLA type was indicated by public TCR beta signatures. On the study overall, not on this receptor specifically: In both this cohort and an independent cohort of 352 donors, the cumulative frequency of public TCR beta family members distinguished carriers of CMV infection plus the relevant HLA type. The ex vivo response was dominated by HLA-C-restricted CMV-specific TCR beta clonotypes, and the single most frequent clonotype in two of eight donors was supplied by these HLA-C-restricted clonotypes.

The CDR3 sequence holds 15 residues, the cysteine and phenylalanine included. Here the CDR3 DNA is all that survives: 45 bases in frame from base 1. According to the germline V gene (reference sequence), CDR1 reads DFQATT and CDR2 reads SNEGSKA. V trim: 1 base; J trim: 1 base; unmatched bases: 2. This clonotype was picked up a small number of times. Its target antigen remains unknown. Per-base qualities were not stored, and no clone one base away is much larger. Sequencing instrument: Illumina HiSeq 1500. TCRdb reworked the public reads: Q25 trimming with fastp, MiXCR clone assembly, productive beta chains retained. Entries are consolidated by CDR3 protein sequence, retaining the most common genes and DNA. The sample yields about 260,000 distinct CDR3 sequences; around 8.7% were counted once. Roughly 16% of the sample goes to the ten largest clones.

Sequences were obtained from PBMCs. This sequence was found in a human donor in good health (CMV status not recorded). Some clones in this sample may be carry-over from other donors' samples. This sequence uses TRBV20-1 and TRBJ2-2, and 8 junction bases match TRBD1. CDR3 region: CSARGTGLNTGELFF. DNA sequence: TGCAGTGCTAGAGGGACAGGGCTGAACACCGGGGAGCTGTTTTTT.